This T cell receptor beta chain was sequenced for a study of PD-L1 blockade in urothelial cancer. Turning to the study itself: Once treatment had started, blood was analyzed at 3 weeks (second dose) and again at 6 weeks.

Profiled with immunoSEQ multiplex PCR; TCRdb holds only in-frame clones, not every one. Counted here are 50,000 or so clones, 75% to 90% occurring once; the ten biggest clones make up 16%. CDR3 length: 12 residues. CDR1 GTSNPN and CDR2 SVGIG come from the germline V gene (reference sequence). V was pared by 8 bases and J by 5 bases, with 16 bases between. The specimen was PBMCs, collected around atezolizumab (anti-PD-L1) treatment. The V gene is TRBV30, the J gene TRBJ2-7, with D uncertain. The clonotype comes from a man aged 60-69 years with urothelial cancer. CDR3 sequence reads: CALSATADEQYF. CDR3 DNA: TGTGCCCTGTCGGCCACAGCAGACGAGCAGTACTTC.